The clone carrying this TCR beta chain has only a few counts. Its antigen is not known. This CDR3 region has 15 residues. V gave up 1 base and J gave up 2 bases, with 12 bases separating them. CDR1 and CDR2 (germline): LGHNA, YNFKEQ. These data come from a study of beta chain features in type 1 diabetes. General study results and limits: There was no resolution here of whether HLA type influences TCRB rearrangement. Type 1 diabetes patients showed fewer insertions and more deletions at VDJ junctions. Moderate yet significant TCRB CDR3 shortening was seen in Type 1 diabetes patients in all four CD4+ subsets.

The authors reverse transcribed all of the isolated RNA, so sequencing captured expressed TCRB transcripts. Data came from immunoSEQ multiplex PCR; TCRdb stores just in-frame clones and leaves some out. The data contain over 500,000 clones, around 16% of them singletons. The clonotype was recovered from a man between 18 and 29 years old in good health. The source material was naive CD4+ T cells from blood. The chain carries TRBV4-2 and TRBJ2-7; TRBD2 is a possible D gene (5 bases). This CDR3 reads CASSQVAASPYEQYF. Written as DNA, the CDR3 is TGTGCCAGCAGCCAAGTGGCGGCTAGCCCCTACGAGCAGTACTTC.